This is a list of T cell receptor beta chains from one sample in a study of control samples from healthy donors and cancer patients. Profiling relied on immunoSEQ multiplex PCR, and the TCRdb table lists in-frame clones only, not all of them. Of about 120,000 clones listed, 75% to 90% were seen once; the top ten hold approximately 1.1%. The source material was PBMCs. The source is a woman between 45 and 60 years old with colorectal cancer. Each CDR3 is given with its conserved first and last residue. A D gene is named only where the DNA matches it firmly. Only some rows state a clone size, as once, few, many or a class for expanded clones.

V gene	D gene	clone size	J gene	CDR3 DNA	CDR3 protein
TRBV19	TRBD1	-	TRBJ2-7	TGTGCCAGTAGTAGGACAGGGGGCCTTAGGAGCTCCTACGAGCAGTACTTC	CASSRTGGLRSSYEQYF
TRBV7-8	TRBD1	-	TRBJ1-2	TGTGCCAGCAGCCCCCGTGGGGGACAGCACATTAACTATGGCTACACCTTC	CASSPRGGQHINYGYTF
TRBV5-1	-	-	TRBJ2-6	TGCGCCAGCAGCCCCGGCACAGTTCCCTCTGGGGCCAACGTCCTGACTTTC	CASSPGTVPSGANVLTF
TRBV14	TRBD1	-	TRBJ1-6	TGTGCCAGCAGCCAAGATCGTGGGACAGGGAATTCACCCCTCCACTTT	CASSQDRGTGNSPLHF
TRBV24-1	-	-	TRBJ2-5	TGTGCCACCAGTGAGGGGACGGAAGACCTCCAAGAGACCCAGTACTTC	CATSEGTEDLQETQYF
TRBV2	TRBD1	-	TRBJ1-4	TGTGCCAGCGCGGGCAGGGGGAAAAAACTGTTTTTT	CASAGRGKKLFF
TRBV7-8	-	-	TRBJ1-1	TGTGCCAGCAGCTTAGCCTCCGGGACAGAAGCTTTCTTT	CASSLASGTEAFF
TRBV3-1/TRBV3-2	-	few	TRBJ1-5	TGTGCCAGCAGCCAAGTCTTTGGCCAGCCCCAGCATTTT	CASSQVFGQPQHF
TRBV5-8	-	-	TRBJ2-3	TGTGCCAGCAGCCCGCCCGGGGGGCCTACCACAGATACGCAGTATTTT	CASSPPGGPTTDTQYF
TRBV4-1	-	-	TRBJ2-2	TGCGCCAGCAGCCAAGGAGGCACCTACACCGGGGAGCTGTTTTTT	CASSQGGTYTGELFF
TRBV5-4	-	-	TRBJ2-4	TGTGCCAGCAGCCGAGGGGGGACCAAAAACATTCAGTACTTC	CASSRGGTKNIQYF
TRBV28	TRBD1	-	TRBJ1-2	TGTGCCAGCAAGACAGGGGATGGCTACACCTTC	CASKTGDGYTF
TRBV12-3/TRBV12-4	-	-	TRBJ2-5	TGTGCCAGCAGTCCGCCCATTAAAGAGACCCAGTACTTC	CASSPPIKETQYF
TRBV2	TRBD2	-	TRBJ2-1	TGTGCCAGCTTCCTGGAAGCGGGAGAAAGGAACCCGCGGACTTACAATGAGCAGTTCTTC	CASFLEAGERNPRTYNEQFF
TRBV12-3/TRBV12-4	TRBD1	once	TRBJ1-4	TGTGCCAGCAGTCAGGGGGAGACCGTGTTTTTT	CASSQGETVFF